This T cell receptor (beta chain) was observed in a study of memory CD4+ T cells and cytomegalovirus serostatus. Study-level information: Healthy Belgian adult donors included about 10 CMV-positive and more than 20 CMV-negative people.

Authors' processing steps: After removing out-of-frame reads, around 2,000,000 distinct TCRbeta sequences remained. Profiled with immunoSEQ multiplex PCR; TCRdb holds only in-frame clones, not every one. That table gives V, J and clone size, and the DNA gave D and trimming. The table shows about 58,000 clones, with approximately 86% occurring only once. The sort gate was single viable CD3+CD4+CD8-CD45RO+ cells for memory CD4+ T cells. The material sequenced was memory CD4+ T cells from blood. This TCR came from an adult in good health and CMV-seronegative. Some clones in this sample may be carry-over from other donors' samples.

The CDR3 DNA reads as TGTGCCAGCAGTTCCAGGACAGGGAGGCAGCCCCAGCATTTT. Protein sequence: CASSSRTGRQPQHF. V and J are TRBV27 and TRBJ1-5, with 8 bases matching TRBD1. The V gene end was trimmed by 4 bases and the J gene end by 7 bases; junction bases not matched to a gene: 6. Germline V gene lookup returns CDR1 MNHEY and CDR2 SMNVEV (reference sequence). This CDR3 comprises 14 residues.